This T cell receptor (beta chain) came from a study of blood T cell repertoires in COVID-19. J was trimmed by 4 bases and V by 4 bases; bases with no gene match: 10. The length of the CDR3 is 16 residues. Germline CDR1 and CDR2: SGHRS and YFSETQ. Participants reported their clinical history, and cohort assignment relied on those reports. Recovered Cohort 3 donors showed two negative PCRs, clearance, or symptom resolution. Here immunoSEQ multiplex PCR was the method, and the copy in TCRdb shows in-frame clones only, minus some. Of 310,000 or so clones listed, 75% to 95% are singletons. The V and J genes are TRBV5-1 and TRBJ1-1; 10 positions match TRBD1. The sequencing sample was made of PBMCs or T cells enriched from blood (not recorded which). This receptor was taken from a woman aged 30 to 39 who had recovered from COVID-19. The CDR3 nucleotides read TGCGCCAGCAGCATAGGACAGGGGGGATTGGCCACTGAAGCTTTCTTT. This encodes CASSIGQGGLATEAFF.